This T cell receptor beta chain stems from a study of early T cells in non-severe SARS-CoV-2 infection. Findings and limits, study-wide: Reliance on VDJdb matching favored anti-spike CD8 responses; private and CD4 specificities were missed.

TCRdb passed the 5' RACE reads through MiXCR, listing each CDR3 protein once. This sample carries around 46,000 distinct CDR3 sequences, approximately 10% of them seen once, and the ten largest clones take just over 20%. As for this clonotype: Its antigen remains unknown.

This sequence originates from an adult who was a healthcare worker with PCR-confirmed SARS-CoV-2 infection or an uninfected control (not recorded which). The source material was whole blood.

DNA of the CDR3: TGCAGTGCTAGAGATCGTTGGTTACGGGTCGCAGATACGCAGTATTTT. It encodes CSARDRWLRVADTQYF. This rearrangement joins TRBV20-1 to TRBJ2-3; no definite D call. CDR1 is DFQATT and CDR2 is SNEGSKA in the germline V gene (reference sequence). V lost 0 bases and J lost 4, with 17 bases in between. The CDR3 runs to 16 residues.